The 23 T cell receptor beta chains given below trace back to one sample, sequenced in a study of identical twins. Each CDR3 protein is one row after TCRdb ran MiXCR on the 5' RACE reads. Of 1.5 million to 2 million distinct CDR3 sequences listed, about 32% are singletons. The sample taken for sequencing was cord blood. The origin of the receptors is a newborn girl in good health.

This chain connects TRBV12-5 to TRBJ2-1; TRBD2 matches at 9 bases. This CDR3 has 16 residues. Losses at the gene ends were 4 bases for V and 5 bases for J; bases not matched to a gene: 9. CDR1 and CDR2 (germline): LGHNT, FRNRAP. The CDR3 nucleotides read TGTGCTAGTGGTTCCCTGCGGGGGGGCAGGAACAATGAGCAGTTCTTC. Protein: CASGSLRGGRNNEQFF.

Regarding this clonotype: A read error may account for a junction end that differs from germline. The genes are TRBV28 and TRBJ1-5; weak D call: TRBD1 (5 bases). The CDR3 sequence is 17 residues long. CDR1 and CDR2 (germline): MDHEN, SYDVKM. CDR3 region: CASSLRQGGDLNRPQHF. The DNA of the CDR3 is TGTGCCAGCAGTTTAAGGCAGGGAGGGGACCTCAATCGGCCCCAGCATTTT.

The chain is built from TRBV2 and TRBJ2-2; unclear D gene. CDR3 length: 11 amino acids. Germline loops: CDR1 SNHLY, CDR2 FYNNEI. The V end was cut by 10 bases, the J end by 6 bases, with 9 bases between. This CDR3 is CATDRAGELFF. In nucleotides, the CDR3 is TGTGCCACCGATCGGGCCGGGGAGCTGTTTTTT.

The chain couples TRBV11-2 to TRBJ2-3; possibly TRBD2 for D (6 bases). CDR1 and CDR2 (germline): SGHAT, FQNNGV. The CDR3 is 15 amino acids. The V gene lost 1 base and the J gene lost 4 bases, with 12 bases spanning the gap. The chain's CDR3 is CASSLGRLVADTQYF. As DNA, the CDR3 is TGTGCCAGCAGCTTAGGCCGACTAGTTGCAGATACGCAGTATTTT. Full variable domain (rest looked up from reference TRBV11-2 and TRBJ2-3): EAGVAQSPRYKIIEKRQSVAFWCNPISGHATLYWYQQILGQGPKLLIQFQNNGVVDDSQLPKDRFSAERLKGVDSTLKIQPAKLEDSAVYLCASSLGRLVADTQYFGPGTRLTVL.

This clonotype was found a few times. The rearrangement links TRBV29-1 to TRBJ2-7, with D possibly TRBD2 on 7 matching bases. This CDR3 comprises 14 residues. CDR1 SQVTM and CDR2 ANQGSEA come from the germline V gene. V gave up 3 bases and J gave up 6 bases, with 18 bases separating them. The CDR3 coding sequence is TGCAGCGTTGAGAATTCGGGGGGCCCTCCCGAGCAGTACTTC. It codes for CSVENSGGPPEQYF.

As for this clonotype: One end of the junction is discordant with germline, which a read error may explain. This chain connects TRBV28 to TRBJ2-1; 10 nucleotides line up with TRBD2. Germline lookup yields CDR1 MDHEN and CDR2 SYDVKM. This CDR3 has 16 amino acids. Here the CDR3 DNA reads TGTGCCAGCAGTGCCCCTAGCGGGAGCTCCCACAATGTGCAGTTCTTC. Amino acids: CASSAPSGSSHNVQFF.

This clonotype was observed a handful of times. V usage is TRBV5-1 and J usage is TRBJ1-1; the match to TRBD1 covers 8 bases. Germline lookup yields CDR1 SGHRS and CDR2 YFSETQ. There are 15 residues in the CDR3. The V and J ends lost 1 base and 3 bases, in that order; junction bases with no gene match: 5. DNA for the CDR3: TGCGCCAGCAGCTTGTCCGCGACAGGGGACACTGAAGCTTTCTTT. Translating it yields CASSLSATGDTEAFF.

This CDR3 reads CASSLGSGQASEYF. CDR3 coding DNA: TGTGCCAGCAGCTTGGGGTCCGGACAGGCGTCAGAGTACTTC. The chain carries TRBV5-8 and TRBJ2-5, with TRBD1 matching over 7 bases. The CDR3 length is 14 residues. Looked up from germline, CDR1 is SGHTS and CDR2 is YDEGEE. V lost 0 bases to trimming and J lost 12 bases; unmatched junction nucleotides: 11.

The V gene is TRBV20-1, the J gene TRBJ1-1; D gene unclear. This CDR3 has 15 residues. With 2 bases removed from V and 0 bases from J, the gap between germline ends came to 13 bases. CDR1 DFQATT and CDR2 SNEGSKA come from the germline V gene (reference sequence). For the CDR3, the DNA is TGCAGTGCTAGACCCCTTCACCCAATGAACACTGAAGCTTTCTTT. Amino acid sequence: CSARPLHPMNTEAFF.

In its sample, this clonotype was seen a few times. V is TRBV20-1 and J is TRBJ1-2, with D possibly matching TRBD1 (6 bases). The CDR3 extends over 12 amino acids. Trimming removed 5 bases from V and 6 bases from J, with 13 bases in between. CDR1 is DFQATT, CDR2 SNEGSKA, per germline (reference sequence). CDR3 in DNA: TGCAGTGCTGTCAGGGGAGGGGATGGCTACACCTTC. Amino acid sequence: CSAVRGGDGYTF.

The sample holds a few counts of this clonotype. The CDR3 protein is CASSLVGGVRTYEQYF. The DNA for the CDR3 is TGCGCCAGCAGCTTGGTTGGGGGAGTGAGGACCTACGAGCAGTACTTC. The V gene is TRBV5-1, the J gene TRBJ2-7; D is possibly TRBD1 or TRBD2 (5 bases each). The germline gives CDR1 SGHRS, CDR2 YFSETQ. The CDR3 contains 16 residues. V shed 0 bases and J shed 2 bases, with 15 bases lying between them.

This clonotype was seen a few times. The CDR3 DNA reads as TGTGCCAGCAGTTCCCCGGACAGGGTGGCCCCGGGGGAGCTGTTTTTT. Residues: CASSSPDRVAPGELFF. The chain links TRBV12-3 or TRBV12-4 to TRBJ2-2, with 8 bases lining up with TRBD1. CDR3 length equals 16 residues. With V trimmed by 4 bases and J by 8 bases, 12 bases remained unmatched.

The genes are TRBV6-6 and TRBJ1-2; D not resolved. The CDR3 sequence is 15 residues long. CDR1 MNHNY and CDR2 SVGAGI come from the germline V gene (reference sequence). V was pared by 2 bases and J by 4 bases, with 14 bases between. The CDR3 DNA reads as TGTGCCAGCAGTTACGCCTCGGCAGCGTCCTATGGCTACACCTTC. It specifies CASSYASAASYGYTF.

This clonotype occurred a few times. This chain uses TRBV7-8 with TRBJ2-3; TRBD2 matches at 11 bases. Germline values: CDR1 SGHVS, CDR2 FQNEAQ. The CDR3 has 15 amino acids. V lost 1 base to trimming and J lost 10 bases; unmatched junction nucleotides: 7. CDR3 in amino acids: CASSLDLAGGQPQYF. The CDR3, as DNA: TGTGCCAGCAGCTTAGACCTAGCGGGAGGCCAGCCGCAGTATTTT.

In regard to this clonotype: This may be a read error, as it is one base from a much larger clone. CDR3 protein: CASSFVSWADTRYF. The CDR3 nucleotides read TGTGCCAGCAGCTTCGTCAGCTGGGCAGATACGCGGTATTTT. The chain uses TRBV13 and TRBJ2-3; unclear D gene. Per the germline V gene, CDR1 is PRHDT and CDR2 is FYEKMQ (reference sequence). The CDR3 has 14 amino acids.

In its sample, this clonotype was seen many times. V is TRBV4-2 and J is TRBJ2-4; 13 nucleotides line up with TRBD2. The germline CDR1 and CDR2 sequences are LGHNA and YNFKEQ. J was trimmed by 1 base and V by 1 base; bases with no gene match: 7. The CDR3 has 19 amino acids. The CDR3 DNA follows: TGTGCCAGCAGCCAAGGGACTAGCGGGAGCTCAGCCGCCAAAAACATTCAGTACTTC. The encoded protein is CASSQGTSGSSAAKNIQYF.

In this sample, this clonotype turned up many times. The genes are TRBV10-3 and TRBJ2-3, with D perhaps matching TRBD2 (6 bases). The V gene lost 10 bases and the J gene lost 4 bases, with 15 bases spanning the gap. This CDR3 region has 13 residues. Germline V CDR1 and CDR2: ENHRY, SYGVKD. CDR3 DNA: TGTGCCACGGTAAAGACTAGTTCAGATACGCAGTATTTT. It is translated as CATVKTSSDTQYF.

The table lists this clonotype with many counts. The J gene is TRBJ2-7, the V gene TRBV27, with TRBD1 matching 7 bases. Germline CDR1 is MNHEY and CDR2 is SMNVEV (reference sequence). Losses at the gene ends were 5 bases for V and 1 base for J; bases not matched to a gene: 5. This CDR3 region has 14 residues. CDR3 coding DNA: TGTGCCAGCAGTCAGACAGGGCGGTCCTACGAGCAGTACTTC. Translation gives CASSQTGRSYEQYF.

This clonotype was observed a handful of times. V gene TRBV7-8 combines with J gene TRBJ2-1; a weak D match, TRBD1 (6 bases). V lost 1 base to trimming and J lost 4 bases, with 11 bases between them. The germline V gene encodes CDR1 SGHVS and CDR2 FQNEAQ. There are 15 residues in the CDR3. The DNA of the CDR3 is TGTGCCAGCAGCTTAGAGGGGGATTTATACAATGAGCAGTTCTTC. Encoded protein: CASSLEGDLYNEQFF. The full variable domain, in which reference TRBV7-8 and TRBJ2-1 provide the parts outside the CDR3, is GAGVSQSPRYKVAKRGQDVALRCDPISGHVSLFWYQQALGQGPEFLTYFQNEAQLDKSGLPSDRFFAERPEGSVSTLKIQRTQQEDSAVYLCASSLEGDLYNEQFFGPGTRLTVL.

In this sample, this clonotype turned up a few times. CDR3 region: CASSYPGRLYNEQFF. CDR3 nucleotides: TGTGCCAGCAGTTACCCCGGACGATTATACAATGAGCAGTTCTTC. The rearrangement uses TRBV6-2 or TRBV6-3 and TRBJ2-1; no firm D call. The CDR3 totals 15 residues. V gave up 2 bases and J gave up 4 bases, with 12 bases separating them. In germline, CDR1 is MNHEY, CDR2 SVGEGT.

The chain carries TRBV7-2 and TRBJ2-3; TRBD2 agrees at 11 bases. The CDR3 runs to 17 residues. Germline V gene lookup returns CDR1 SGHTA and CDR2 FQGNSA. V dropped 4 bases and J dropped 0; count of bases not matched to a gene: 6. The CDR3 is CASSSRTSGPSTDTQYF. DNA of the CDR3: TGTGCCAGCAGCTCGAGGACTAGCGGGCCGAGCACAGATACGCAGTATTTT.

This chain joins TRBV7-2 and TRBJ1-5; D is possibly TRBD1 (6 bases). There are 15 residues in the CDR3. The V end lost 1 base, the J end lost 7 bases, and 14 bases lay between the germline ends. The germline gives CDR1 SGHTA, CDR2 FQGNSA. In DNA, the CDR3 is TGTGCCAGCAGCTTAGTCGCAGGGGCCAAACAGCCCCAGCATTTT. Protein product: CASSLVAGAKQPQHF.

The rearrangement links TRBV6-5 to TRBJ2-1; D perhaps matches TRBD1 (5 bases). This CDR3 is built from 13 residues. V was trimmed by 0 bases and J by 5 bases, leaving 5 bases between them. The germline V gene has CDR1 MNHEY and CDR2 SVGAGI. Here the CDR3 reads CASSYSDNNEQFF. CDR3 sequence (DNA): TGTGCCAGCAGTTACTCGGACAACAATGAGCAGTTCTTC.